This entry describes one TCR beta chain. The data are from a study of technical replicates of blood from a few donors. Germline loops: CDR1 MNHEY, CDR2 SMNVEV (reference sequence). The junction had 3 bases not matched to a gene; V was cut back by 6 bases and J by 2 bases. The CDR3 covers 15 residues. Using immunoSEQ multiplex PCR, the repertoire was profiled, and TCRdb retains in-frame clones only, with some absent. The sample contains 80,000 to 95,000 clones, approximately 94% of which appear only once. The chain carries TRBV27 and TRBJ2-6, with 8 bases fitting TRBD1. The sample consisted of T cells isolated from PBMCs. This clonotype was sampled from a human donor in good health. The DNA for the CDR3 is TGTGCCAGCAGGCTGACAGGGGCTGGGGCCAACGTCCTGACTTTC. As protein: CASRLTGAGANVLTF.